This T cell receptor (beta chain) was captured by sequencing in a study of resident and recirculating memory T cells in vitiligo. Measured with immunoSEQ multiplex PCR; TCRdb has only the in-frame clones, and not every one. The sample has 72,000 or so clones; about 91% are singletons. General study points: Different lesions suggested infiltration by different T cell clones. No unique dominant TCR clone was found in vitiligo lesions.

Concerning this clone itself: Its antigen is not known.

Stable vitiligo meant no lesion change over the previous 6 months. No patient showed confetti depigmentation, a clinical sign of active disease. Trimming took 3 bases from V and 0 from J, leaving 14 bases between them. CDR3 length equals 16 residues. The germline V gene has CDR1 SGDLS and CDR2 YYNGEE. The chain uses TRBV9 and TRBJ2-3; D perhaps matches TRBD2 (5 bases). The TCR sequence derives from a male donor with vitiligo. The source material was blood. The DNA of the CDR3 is TGTGCCAGCAGCGCAAGTGTGGGAGAGAGCACAGATACGCAGTATTTT. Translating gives CASSASVGESTDTQYF.